The 2 T cell receptor beta chains in this list originate from one sample, sequenced in a study of blood T cell repertoires in COVID-19. Data came from immunoSEQ multiplex PCR; TCRdb stores just in-frame clones and leaves some out. The repertoire holds 130,000 to 150,000 clones, with over 80% as singletons. Sequencing was carried out using peripheral blood. These receptors all stem from a woman in her forties or fifties with acute or convalescent COVID-19.

This clone was seen just once. The chain combines TRBV30 with TRBJ2-1; 7 bases are shared with TRBD1. The CDR3 length is 16 residues. Germline V gene data show CDR1 as GTSNPN and CDR2 as SVGIG (reference sequence). V trimming: 5 bases; J trimming: 6 bases; junction bases outside the gene matches: 16. CDR3 region: CAWVKPGQLRGNEQFF. The CDR3, as DNA: TGTGCCTGGGTAAAACCGGGACAGCTAAGAGGCAATGAGCAGTTCTTC.

A single count supports this clone. This chain links TRBV30 with TRBJ2-1, with 14 bases fitting TRBD2. There are 17 residues in the CDR3. Losses at the gene ends were 4 bases for V and 2 bases for J; bases not matched to a gene: 7. The germline CDR1 and CDR2 sequences are GTSNPN and SVGIG (reference sequence). The DNA for the CDR3 is TGTGCCTGGAAGGGAGCGGGACTAGCGGGGGCCTACAATGAGCAGTTCTTC. This sequence encodes CAWKGAGLAGAYNEQFF.